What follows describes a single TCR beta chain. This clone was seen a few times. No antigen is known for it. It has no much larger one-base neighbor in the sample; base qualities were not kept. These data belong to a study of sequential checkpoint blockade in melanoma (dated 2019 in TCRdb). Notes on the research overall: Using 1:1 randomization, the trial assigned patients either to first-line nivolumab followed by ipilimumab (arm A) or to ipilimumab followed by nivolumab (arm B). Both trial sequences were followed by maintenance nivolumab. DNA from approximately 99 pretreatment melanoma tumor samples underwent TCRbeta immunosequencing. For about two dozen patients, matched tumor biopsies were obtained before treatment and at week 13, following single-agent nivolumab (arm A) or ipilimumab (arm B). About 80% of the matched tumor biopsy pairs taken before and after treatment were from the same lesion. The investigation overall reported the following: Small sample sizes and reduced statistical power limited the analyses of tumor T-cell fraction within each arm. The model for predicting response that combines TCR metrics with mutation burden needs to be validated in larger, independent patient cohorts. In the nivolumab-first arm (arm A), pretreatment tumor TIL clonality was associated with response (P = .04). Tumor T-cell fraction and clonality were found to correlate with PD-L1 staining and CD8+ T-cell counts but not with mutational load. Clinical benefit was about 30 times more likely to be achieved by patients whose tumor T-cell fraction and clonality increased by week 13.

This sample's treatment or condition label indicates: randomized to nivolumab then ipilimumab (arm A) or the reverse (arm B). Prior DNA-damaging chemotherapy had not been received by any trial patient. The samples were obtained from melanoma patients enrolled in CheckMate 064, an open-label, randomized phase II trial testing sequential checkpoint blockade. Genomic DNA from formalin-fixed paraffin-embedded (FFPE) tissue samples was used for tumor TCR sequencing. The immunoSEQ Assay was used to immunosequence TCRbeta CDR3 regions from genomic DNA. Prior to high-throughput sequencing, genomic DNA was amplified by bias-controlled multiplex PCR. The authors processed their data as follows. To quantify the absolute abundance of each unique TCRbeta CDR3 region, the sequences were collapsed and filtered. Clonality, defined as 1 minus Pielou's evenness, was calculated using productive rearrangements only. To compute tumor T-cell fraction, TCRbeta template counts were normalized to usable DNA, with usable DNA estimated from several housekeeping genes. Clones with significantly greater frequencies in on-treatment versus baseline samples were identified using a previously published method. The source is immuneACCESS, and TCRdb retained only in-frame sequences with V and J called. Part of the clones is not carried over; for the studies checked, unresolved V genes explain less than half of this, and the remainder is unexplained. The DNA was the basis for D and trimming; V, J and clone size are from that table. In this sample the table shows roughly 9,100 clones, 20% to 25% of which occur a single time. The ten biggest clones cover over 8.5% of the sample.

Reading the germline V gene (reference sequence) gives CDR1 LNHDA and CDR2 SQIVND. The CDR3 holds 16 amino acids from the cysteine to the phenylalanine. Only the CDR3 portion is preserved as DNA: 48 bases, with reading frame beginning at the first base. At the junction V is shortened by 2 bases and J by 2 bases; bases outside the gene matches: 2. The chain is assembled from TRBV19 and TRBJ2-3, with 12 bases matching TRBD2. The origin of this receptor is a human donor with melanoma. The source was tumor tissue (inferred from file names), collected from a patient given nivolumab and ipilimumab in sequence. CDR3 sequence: CASSISSGGATDTQYF. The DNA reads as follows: TGTGCCAGTAGTATATCTAGCGGGGGGGCCACAGATACGCAGTATTTT. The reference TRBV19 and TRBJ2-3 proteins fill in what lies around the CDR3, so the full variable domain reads DGGITQSPKYLFRKEGQNVTLSCEQNLNHDAMYWYRQDPGQGLRLIYYSQIVNDFQKGDIAEGYSVSREKKESFPLTVTSAQKNPTAFYLCASSISSGGATDTQYFGPGTRLTVL.